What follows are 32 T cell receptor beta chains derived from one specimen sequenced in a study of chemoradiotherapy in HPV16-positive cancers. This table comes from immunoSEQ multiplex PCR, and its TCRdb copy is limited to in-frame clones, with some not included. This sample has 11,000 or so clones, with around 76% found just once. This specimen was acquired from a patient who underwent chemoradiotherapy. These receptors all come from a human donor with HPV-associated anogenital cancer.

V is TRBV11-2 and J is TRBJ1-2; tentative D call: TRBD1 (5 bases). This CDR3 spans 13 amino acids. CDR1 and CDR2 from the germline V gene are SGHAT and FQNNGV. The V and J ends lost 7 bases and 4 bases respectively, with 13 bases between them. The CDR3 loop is CASTQRRAYGYTF. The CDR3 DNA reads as TGTGCCAGCACCCAACGCAGGGCCTATGGCTACACCTTC.

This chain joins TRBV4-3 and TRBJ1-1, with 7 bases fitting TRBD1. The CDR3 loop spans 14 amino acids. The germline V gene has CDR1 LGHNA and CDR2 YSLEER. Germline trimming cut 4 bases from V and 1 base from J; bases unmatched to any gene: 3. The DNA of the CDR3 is TGCGCCAGCAGCCGAAACAGGGGGAACACTGAAGCTTTCTTT. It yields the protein CASSRNRGNTEAFF.

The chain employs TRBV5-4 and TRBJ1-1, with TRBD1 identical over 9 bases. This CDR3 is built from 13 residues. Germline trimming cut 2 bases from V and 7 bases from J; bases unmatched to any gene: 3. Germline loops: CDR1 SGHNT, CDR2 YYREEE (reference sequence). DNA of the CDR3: TGTGCCAGCAGCTTACAGGGGGCGAATGAAGCTTTCTTT. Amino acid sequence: CASSLQGANEAFF.

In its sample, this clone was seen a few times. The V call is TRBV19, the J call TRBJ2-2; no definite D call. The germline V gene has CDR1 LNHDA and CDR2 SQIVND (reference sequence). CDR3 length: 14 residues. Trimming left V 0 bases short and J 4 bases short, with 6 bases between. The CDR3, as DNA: TGTGCCAGTAGTATAGAGCTAGTCACCGGGGAGCTGTTTTTT. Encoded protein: CASSIELVTGELFF.

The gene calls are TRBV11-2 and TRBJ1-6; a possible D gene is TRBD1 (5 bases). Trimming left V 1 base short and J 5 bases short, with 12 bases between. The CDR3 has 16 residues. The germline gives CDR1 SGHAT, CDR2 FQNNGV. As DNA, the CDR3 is TGTGCCAGCAGCTTAGCACGACAGATTAATAATTCACCCCTCCACTTT. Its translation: CASSLARQINNSPLHF.

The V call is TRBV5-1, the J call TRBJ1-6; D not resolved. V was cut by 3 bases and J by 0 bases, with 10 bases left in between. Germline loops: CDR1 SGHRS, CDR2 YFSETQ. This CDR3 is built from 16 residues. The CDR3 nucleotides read TGCGCCAGCAGCTCCGGACTGAGCTCCTATAATTCACCCCTCCACTTT. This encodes CASSSGLSSYNSPLHF.

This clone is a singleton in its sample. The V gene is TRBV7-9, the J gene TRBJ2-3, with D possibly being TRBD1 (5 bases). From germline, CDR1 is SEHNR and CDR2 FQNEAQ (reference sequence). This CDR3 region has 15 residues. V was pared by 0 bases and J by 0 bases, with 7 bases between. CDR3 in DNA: TGTGCCAGCAGCTTAGCGGGGCCAAGCACAGATACGCAGTATTTT. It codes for CASSLAGPSTDTQYF.

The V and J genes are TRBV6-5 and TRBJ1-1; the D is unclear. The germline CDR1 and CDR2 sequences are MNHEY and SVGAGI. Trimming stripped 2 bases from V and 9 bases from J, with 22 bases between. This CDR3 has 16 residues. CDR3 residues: CASSYRSSKPTEKAFF. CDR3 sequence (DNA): TGTGCCAGCAGTTACCGGAGCTCCAAGCCCACCGAAAAAGCTTTCTTT.

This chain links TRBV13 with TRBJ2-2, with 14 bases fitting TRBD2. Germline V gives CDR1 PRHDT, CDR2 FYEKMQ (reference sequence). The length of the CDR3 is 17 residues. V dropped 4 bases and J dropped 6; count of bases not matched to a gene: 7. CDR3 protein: CASSSPLTSGGAGELFF. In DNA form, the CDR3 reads TGTGCCAGCAGCTCGCCTCTGACTAGCGGGGGGGCCGGGGAGCTGTTTTTT.

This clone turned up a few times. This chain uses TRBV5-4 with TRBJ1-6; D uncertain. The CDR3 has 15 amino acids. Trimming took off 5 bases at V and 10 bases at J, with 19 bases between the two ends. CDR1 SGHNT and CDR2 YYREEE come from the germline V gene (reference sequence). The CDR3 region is CASSPDRILTSPLHF. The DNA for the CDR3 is TGTGCCAGCAGTCCCGACCGGATTTTGACATCACCCCTCCACTTT.

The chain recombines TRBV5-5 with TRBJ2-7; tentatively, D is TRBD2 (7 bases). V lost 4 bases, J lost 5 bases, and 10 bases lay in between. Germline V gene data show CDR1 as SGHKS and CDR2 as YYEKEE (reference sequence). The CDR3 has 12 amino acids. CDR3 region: CASSPGGDEQYF. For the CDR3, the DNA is TGTGCCAGCAGCCCGGGGGGCGACGAGCAGTACTTC.

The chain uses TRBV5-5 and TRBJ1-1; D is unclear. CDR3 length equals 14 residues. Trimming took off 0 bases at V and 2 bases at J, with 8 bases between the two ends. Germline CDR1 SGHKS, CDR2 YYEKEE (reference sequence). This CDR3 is CASSLAFGNTEAFF. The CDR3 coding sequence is TGTGCCAGCAGCTTGGCCTTCGGAAACACTGAAGCTTTCTTT. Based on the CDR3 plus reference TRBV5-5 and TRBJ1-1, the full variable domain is DAGVTQSPTHLIKTRGQQVTLRCSPISGHKSVSWYQQVLGQGPQFIFQYYEKEERGRGNFPDRFSARQFPNYSSELNVNALLLGDSALYLCASSLAFGNTEAFFGQGTRLTVV.

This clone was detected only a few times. CDR3 DNA sequence: TGTGCCAGTAGTATGGGCCGGGCCGGGGGCAATCAGCCCCAGCATTTT. Its protein is CASSMGRAGGNQPQHF. This sequence joins TRBV19 and TRBJ1-5, with no clear D. The germline gives CDR1 LNHDA, CDR2 SQIVND (reference sequence). Between the trimmed V and J ends, which lost 3 bases and 2 bases, there was a span of 14 bases. The CDR3 extends over 16 amino acids.

The DNA of the CDR3 is TGTGCCAGCAGTTTAAGGTTAGGACAGGGAAGGAGCAATCAGCCCCAGCATTTT. The encoded protein is CASSLRLGQGRSNQPQHF. The genes are TRBV28 and TRBJ1-5, with TRBD1 matching over 8 bases. The germline CDR1 and CDR2 sequences are MDHEN and SYDVKM. Trimming cost V 2 bases and J 1 base; bases outside gene matches: 10. The CDR3 sequence is 18 residues long.

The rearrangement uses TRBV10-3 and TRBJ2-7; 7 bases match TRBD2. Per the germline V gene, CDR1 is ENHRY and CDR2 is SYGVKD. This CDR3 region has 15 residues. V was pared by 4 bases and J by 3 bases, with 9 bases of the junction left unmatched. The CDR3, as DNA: TGTGCCATCAGTGCGGCTTCTAGCGGATACTACGAGCAGTACTTC. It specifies CAISAASSGYYEQYF.

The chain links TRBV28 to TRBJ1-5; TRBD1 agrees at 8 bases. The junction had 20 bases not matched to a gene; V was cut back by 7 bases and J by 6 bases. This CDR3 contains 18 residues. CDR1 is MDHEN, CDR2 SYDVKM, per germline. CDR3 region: CASTIIASGQGGAQPQHF. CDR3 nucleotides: TGTGCCAGCACCATAATCGCGTCAGGACAGGGCGGGGCTCAGCCCCAGCATTTT.

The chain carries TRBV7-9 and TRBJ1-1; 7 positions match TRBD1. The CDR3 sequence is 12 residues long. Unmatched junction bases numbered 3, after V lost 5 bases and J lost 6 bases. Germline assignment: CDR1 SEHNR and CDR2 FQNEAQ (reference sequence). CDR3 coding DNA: TGTGCCAGCAGCAGGGACAGAGCTGAAGCTTTCTTT. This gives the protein CASSRDRAEAFF. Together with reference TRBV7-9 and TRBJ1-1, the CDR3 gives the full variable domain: DTGVSQNPRHKITKRGQNVTFRCDPISEHNRLYWYRQTLGQGPEFLTYFQNEAQLEKSRLLSDRFSAERPKGSFSTLEIQRTEQGDSAMYLCASSRDRAEAFFGQGTRLTVV.

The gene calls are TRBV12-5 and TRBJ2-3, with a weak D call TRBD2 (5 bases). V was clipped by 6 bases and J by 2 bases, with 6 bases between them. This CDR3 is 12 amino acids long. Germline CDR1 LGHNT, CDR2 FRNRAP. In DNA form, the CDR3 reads TGTGCTAGTGGGAGGGACACAGATACGCAGTATTTT. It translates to CASGRDTDTQYF. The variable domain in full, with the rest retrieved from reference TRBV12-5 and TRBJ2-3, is DARVTQTPRHKVTEMGQEVTMRCQPILGHNTVFWYRQTMMQGLELLAYFRNRAPLDDSGMPKDRFSAEMPDATLATLKIQPSEPRDSAVYFCASGRDTDTQYFGPGTRLTVL.

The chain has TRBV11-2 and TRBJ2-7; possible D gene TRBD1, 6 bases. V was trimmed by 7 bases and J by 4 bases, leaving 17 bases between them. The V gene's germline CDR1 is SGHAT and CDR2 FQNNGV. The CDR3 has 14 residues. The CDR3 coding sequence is TGTGCCAGCACTCAGGTAACAGGGCGTTACGAGCAGTACTTC. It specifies CASTQVTGRYEQYF.

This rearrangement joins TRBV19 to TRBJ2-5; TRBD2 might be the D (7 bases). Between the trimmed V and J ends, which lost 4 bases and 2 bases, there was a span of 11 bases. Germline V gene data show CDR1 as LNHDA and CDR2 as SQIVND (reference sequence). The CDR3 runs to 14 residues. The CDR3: CASSRGGGQETQYF. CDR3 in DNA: TGTGCCAGTAGTAGGGGGGGCGGACAAGAGACCCAGTACTTC.

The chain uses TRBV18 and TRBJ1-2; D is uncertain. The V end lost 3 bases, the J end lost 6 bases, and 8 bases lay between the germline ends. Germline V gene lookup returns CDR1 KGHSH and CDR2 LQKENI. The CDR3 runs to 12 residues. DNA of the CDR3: TGTGCCAGCTCACCGGACGAGAATGGCTACACCTTC. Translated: CASSPDENGYTF. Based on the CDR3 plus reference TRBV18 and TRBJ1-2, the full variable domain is NAGVMQNPRHLVRRRGQEARLRCSPMKGHSHVYWYRQLPEEGLKFMVYLQKENIIDESGMPKERFSAEFPKEGPSILRIQQVVRGDSAAYFCASSPDENGYTFGSGTRLTVV.

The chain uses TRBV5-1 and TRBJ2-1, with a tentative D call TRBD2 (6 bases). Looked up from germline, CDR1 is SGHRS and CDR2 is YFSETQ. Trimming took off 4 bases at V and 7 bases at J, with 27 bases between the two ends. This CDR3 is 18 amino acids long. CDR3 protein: CASSPDGVLAGIRNEQFF. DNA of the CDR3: TGCGCCAGCAGCCCCGACGGGGTACTAGCTGGTATCAGAAATGAGCAGTTCTTC.

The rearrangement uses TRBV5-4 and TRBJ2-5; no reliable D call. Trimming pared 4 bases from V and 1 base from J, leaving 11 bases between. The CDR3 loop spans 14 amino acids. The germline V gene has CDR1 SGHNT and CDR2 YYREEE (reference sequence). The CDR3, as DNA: TGTGCCAGCAGCCAAGCAAGGGCCCAAGAGACCCAGTACTTC. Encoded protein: CASSQARAQETQYF.

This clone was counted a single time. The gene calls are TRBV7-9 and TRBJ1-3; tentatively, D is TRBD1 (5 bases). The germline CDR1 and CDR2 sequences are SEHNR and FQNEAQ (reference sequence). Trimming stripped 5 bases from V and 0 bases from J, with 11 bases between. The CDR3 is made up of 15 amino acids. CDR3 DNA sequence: TGTGCCAGCAGCCCGGACACCAGCTCTGGAAACACCATATATTTT. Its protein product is CASSPDTSSGNTIYF.

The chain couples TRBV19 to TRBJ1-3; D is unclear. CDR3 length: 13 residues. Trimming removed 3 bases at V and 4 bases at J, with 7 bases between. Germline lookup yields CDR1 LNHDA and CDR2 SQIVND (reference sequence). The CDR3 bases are TGTGCCAGTAGTATCAAGCCGGGAAACACCATATATTTT. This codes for CASSIKPGNTIYF.

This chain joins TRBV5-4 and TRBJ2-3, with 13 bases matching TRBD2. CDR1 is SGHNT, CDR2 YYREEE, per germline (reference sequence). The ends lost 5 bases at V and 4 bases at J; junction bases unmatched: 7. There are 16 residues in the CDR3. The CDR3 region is CASSYGTSGVSDTQYF. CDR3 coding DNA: TGTGCCAGCAGTTACGGGACTAGCGGGGTATCAGATACGCAGTATTTT.

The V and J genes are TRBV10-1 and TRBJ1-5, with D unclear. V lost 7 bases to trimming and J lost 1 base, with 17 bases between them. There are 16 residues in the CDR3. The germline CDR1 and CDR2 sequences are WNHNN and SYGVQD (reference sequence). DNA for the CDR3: TGCGCCAGCAATCTATTTCCCCTAAAGAGCAATCAGCCCCAGCATTTT. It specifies CASNLFPLKSNQPQHF.

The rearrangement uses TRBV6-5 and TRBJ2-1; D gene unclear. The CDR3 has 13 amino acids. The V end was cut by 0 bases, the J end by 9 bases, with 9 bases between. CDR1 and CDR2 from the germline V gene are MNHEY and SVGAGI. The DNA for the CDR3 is TGTGCCAGCAGTTACTCGAGGCCCGGTGAGCAGTTCTTC. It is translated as CASSYSRPGEQFF.

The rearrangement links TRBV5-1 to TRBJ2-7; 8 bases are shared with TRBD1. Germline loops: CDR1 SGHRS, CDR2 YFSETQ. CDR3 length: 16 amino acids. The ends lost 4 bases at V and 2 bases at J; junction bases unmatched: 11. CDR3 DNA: TGCGCCAGCAGCCGAACCCCAGGGGGCGCCGCCTACGAGCAGTACTTC. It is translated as CASSRTPGGAAYEQYF.

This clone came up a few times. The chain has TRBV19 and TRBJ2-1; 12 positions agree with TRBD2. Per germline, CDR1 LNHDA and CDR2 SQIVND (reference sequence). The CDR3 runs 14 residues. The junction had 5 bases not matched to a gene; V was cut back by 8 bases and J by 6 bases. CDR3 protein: CASGLAGGLNEQFF. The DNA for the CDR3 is TGTGCCAGTGGGCTAGCGGGGGGGCTCAATGAGCAGTTCTTC.

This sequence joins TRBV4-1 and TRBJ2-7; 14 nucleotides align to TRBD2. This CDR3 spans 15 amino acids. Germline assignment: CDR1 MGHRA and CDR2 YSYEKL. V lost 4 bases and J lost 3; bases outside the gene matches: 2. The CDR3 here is CASSRTSGGNYEQYF. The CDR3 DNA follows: TGCGCCAGCAGCCGGACTAGCGGGGGGAACTACGAGCAGTACTTC.

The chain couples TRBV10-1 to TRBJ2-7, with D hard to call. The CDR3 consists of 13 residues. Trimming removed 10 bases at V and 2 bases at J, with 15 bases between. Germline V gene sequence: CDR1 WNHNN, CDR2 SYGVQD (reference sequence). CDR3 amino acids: CATPSPAPYEQYF. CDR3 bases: TGCGCCACCCCGAGCCCGGCTCCCTACGAGCAGTACTTC.